These 30 T cell receptor beta chains were sequenced from one sample in a study of technical replicates of blood from a handful of donors. TCRdb's table, derived via immunoSEQ multiplex PCR, lists solely in-frame clones and lacks some. The sample has tens of thousands of clones; approximately 83% are singletons. The specimen sequenced was PBMCs. The receptors derive from a human donor in good health. Some clones in this sample may be carry-over from other donors' samples.

This clone appeared once. This rearrangement joins TRBV5-1 to TRBJ2-5; the D gene is possibly TRBD2 (6 bases). CDR1 is SGHRS and CDR2 is YFSETQ in the germline V gene. The CDR3 is 14 amino acids. V shed 0 bases and J shed 4 bases, with 10 bases lying between them. CDR3 region: CASSLAVEGETQYF. DNA for the CDR3: TGCGCCAGCAGCTTGGCCGTGGAGGGAGAGACCCAGTACTTC.

The rearrangement joins TRBV9 to TRBJ2-7; 9 bases fit TRBD1. Unmatched junction bases numbered 19, after V lost 3 bases and J lost 3 bases. Germline CDR1 reads SGDLS; CDR2 reads YYNGEE. The CDR3 runs 19 residues. The CDR3, as DNA: TGTGCCAGCAGCGGGGACAGGGCGGGATTCGGTAAGGAATTCTACGAGCAGTACTTC. This gives the protein CASSGDRAGFGKEFYEQYF.

The chain carries TRBV10-3 and TRBJ1-1; TRBD1 agrees at 8 bases. The CDR3 consists of 13 residues. CDR1 ENHRY and CDR2 SYGVKD come from the germline V gene. J gave up 4 bases and V 6 bases, and 4 bases lay outside the gene matches. For the CDR3, the DNA is TGTGCCATCAGCAGGGGGCAGGGCACTGAAGCTTTCTTT. Its translation: CAISRGQGTEAFF.

This chain uses TRBV5-1 with TRBJ2-3, with a weak D call TRBD2 (6 bases). Trimming removed 0 bases from V and 3 bases from J, with 14 bases in between. Germline loops: CDR1 SGHRS, CDR2 YFSETQ. This CDR3 contains 16 residues. The CDR3 sequence: CASSLGRGAGTDTQYF. In DNA form, the CDR3 reads TGCGCCAGCAGCTTGGGGCGCGGCGCGGGGACAGATACGCAGTATTTT.

This clone ranks as medium-sized. The chain uses TRBV4-2 and TRBJ2-7, with D uncertain. The CDR3 is 17 residues long. V dropped 1 base and J dropped 6 bases, with 22 bases sitting between them. Germline CDR1 reads LGHNA; CDR2 reads YNFKEQ. CDR3 amino acids: CASSQVLYSLSYPEQYF. The CDR3 nucleotides read TGTGCCAGCAGCCAAGTGTTGTACTCGTTGAGTTATCCCGAGCAGTACTTC.

The chain links TRBV6-5 to TRBJ1-2; a weak D match, TRBD1 (6 bases). The germline gives CDR1 MNHEY, CDR2 SVGAGI. The CDR3 has 13 amino acids. V was trimmed by 6 bases and J by 4 bases, leaving 12 bases between them. The CDR3 region is CASRRGAGYGYTF. The CDR3 DNA reads as TGTGCCAGCAGGCGGGGGGCAGGCTATGGCTACACCTTC.

The rearrangement uses TRBV9 and TRBJ2-2, with D perhaps TRBD1 (5 bases). Trimming shortened V by 2 bases and J by 5 bases, and 7 bases separated the two germline ends. The germline V gene has CDR1 SGDLS and CDR2 YYNGEE. The CDR3 is made up of 13 amino acids. The CDR3 DNA reads TGTGCCAGCAGCGTCAGGGTTACCGGGGAGCTGTTTTTT. Protein: CASSVRVTGELFF. The full variable domain, rest sourced from reference TRBV9 and TRBJ2-2, is DSGVTQTPKHLITATGQRVTLRCSPRSGDLSVYWYQQSLDQGLQFLIQYYNGEERAKGNILERFSAQQFPDLHSELNLSSLELGDSALYFCASSVRVTGELFFGEGSRLTVL.

This sequence joins TRBV19 and TRBJ2-5; TRBD1 is a possible D gene (5 bases). The V end lost 5 bases, the J end lost 1 base, and 8 bases lay between the germline ends. CDR3 length: 13 amino acids. CDR1 is LNHDA and CDR2 is SQIVND in the germline V gene (reference sequence). The DNA for the CDR3 is TGTGCCAGTAGTGGTAGGGGCCAAGAGACCCAGTACTTC. Its translation: CASSGRGQETQYF.

The chain couples TRBV7-2 to TRBJ2-7; 10 bases agree with TRBD2. The CDR3 loop spans 14 amino acids. V lost 2 bases and J lost 3; bases outside the gene matches: 1. Germline CDR1 SGHTA, CDR2 FQGNSA. The CDR3 sequence: CASSLQRGGYEQYF. DNA for the CDR3: TGTGCCAGCAGCTTACAGCGGGGGGGCTACGAGCAGTACTTC.

This clone was recorded only once. This chain joins TRBV4-2 and TRBJ1-4, with 10 nucleotides matching TRBD1. Trimming cost V 4 bases and J 5 bases; bases outside gene matches: 4. CDR3 length: 15 amino acids. Germline CDR1 is LGHNA and CDR2 is YNFKEQ. CDR3 sequence (DNA): TGTGCCAGCAGCCCCCAGGGACAGGGGAATGAAAAACTGTTTTTT. Protein: CASSPQGQGNEKLFF.

Ten or more counts support this clone. The rearrangement links TRBV19 to TRBJ2-7; TRBD2 matches 7 bases. The CDR3 is 14 amino acids. V shed 2 bases, J shed 2 bases, and the junction held 3 bases outside the gene matches. CDR1 LNHDA and CDR2 SQIVND come from the germline V gene (reference sequence). The CDR3 region is CASSIRGRAYEQYF. The CDR3 coding sequence is TGTGCCAGTAGTATACGGGGGAGGGCCTACGAGCAGTACTTC.

Here the CDR3 DNA reads TGTGCCAGTAGCAGGACAGGGGAGGGTTATGGCTACACCTTC. This sequence encodes CASSRTGEGYGYTF. The chain is built from TRBV19 and TRBJ1-2; the match to TRBD1 covers 9 bases. The CDR3 covers 14 residues. Germline assignment: CDR1 LNHDA and CDR2 SQIVND (reference sequence). J gave up 5 bases and V 6 bases, and 7 bases lay outside the gene matches.

This clone was counted a few times. This specimen includes other DNA sequences encoding the same CDR3. This rearrangement joins TRBV5-1 to TRBJ1-1; perhaps TRBD1 as D (6 bases). CDR3 length equals 14 residues. V was cut by 4 bases and J by 1 base, with 11 bases left in between. CDR1 SGHRS and CDR2 YFSETQ come from the germline V gene. The CDR3 region has the DNA TGCGCCAGCAGCAGTGGGACAAAGAACACTGAAGCTTTCTTT. Translating it yields CASSSGTKNTEAFF.

In this sample, this clone turned up a few times. CDR3 nucleotides: TGTGCCAGCAACCGTATACAGGGGAACACTGAAGCTTTCTTT. Translation gives CASNRIQGNTEAFF. The chain couples TRBV7-8 to TRBJ1-1; weak D call: TRBD1 (6 bases). Germline lookup yields CDR1 SGHVS and CDR2 FQNEAQ. This CDR3 has 14 amino acids. The ends were cut back, 7 bases at V and 1 base at J, with 13 bases in the middle.

The rearrangement uses TRBV5-1 and TRBJ2-7; 14 bases are a match to TRBD2. V shed 4 bases and J 0 bases; nucleotides not matched to a gene: 6. The CDR3 spans 17 residues. The germline CDR1 and CDR2 sequences are SGHRS and YFSETQ. The CDR3 protein is CASSRTSGRISSYEQYF. CDR3 DNA: TGCGCCAGCAGCCGGACTAGCGGGAGGATTAGCTCCTACGAGCAGTACTTC.

The DNA for the CDR3 is TGTGCCAGCAGCCTTCGACAGGGACCGAACACTGAAGCTTTCTTT. Residues: CASSLRQGPNTEAFF. This rearrangement joins TRBV11-3 to TRBJ1-1; 7 nucleotides line up with TRBD1. This CDR3 has 15 residues. Germline-derived CDR1 and CDR2 are SGHNT and YENEEA. The J segment lost 1 base and the V segment lost 5 bases, leaving 7 bases of the junction unmatched.

The chain joins TRBV9 to TRBJ2-5; D possibly corresponds to TRBD1 (5 bases). Germline CDR1 reads SGDLS; CDR2 reads YYNGEE. V dropped 1 base and J dropped 8 bases, with 15 bases sitting between them. The CDR3 extends over 14 amino acids. The CDR3 here is CASSVRSGRDTQYF. CDR3 sequence (DNA): TGTGCCAGCAGCGTACGGTCAGGGCGTGACACCCAGTACTTC. Drawing the rest from reference TRBV9 and TRBJ2-5, the complete variable domain is DSGVTQTPKHLITATGQRVTLRCSPRSGDLSVYWYQQSLDQGLQFLIQYYNGEERAKGNILERFSAQQFPDLHSELNLSSLELGDSALYFCASSVRSGRDTQYFGPGTRLLVL.

V usage is TRBV6-1 and J usage is TRBJ1-1; 8 nucleotides align to TRBD1. The V gene's germline CDR1 is MNHNS and CDR2 SASEGT. V lost 5 bases, J lost 0 bases, and 5 bases stayed unmatched. The CDR3 runs to 15 residues. CDR3 sequence: CASSPGQGVNTEAFF. In nucleotides, the CDR3 is TGTGCCAGCAGTCCCGGACAGGGAGTGAACACTGAAGCTTTCTTT.

This rearrangement joins TRBV7-8 to TRBJ2-1; 7 bases are shared with TRBD1. The germline CDR1 and CDR2 sequences are SGHVS and FQNEAQ. This CDR3 is 15 amino acids long. The junction had 3 bases not matched to a gene; V was cut back by 1 base and J by 3 bases. The CDR3 sequence: CASSLGTGDYNEQFF. Here the CDR3 DNA reads TGTGCCAGCAGCTTAGGGACAGGTGACTACAATGAGCAGTTCTTC.

This rearrangement joins TRBV29-1 to TRBJ2-7; 8 bases are shared with TRBD1. Trimming cost V 5 bases and J 0 bases; bases outside gene matches: 9. CDR3 length: 15 residues. Per the germline V gene, CDR1 is SQVTM and CDR2 is ANQGSEA. The CDR3 coding sequence is TGCAGCGTTCGGCTCGGGGACAGGAGCTCCTACGAGCAGTACTTC. Protein sequence: CSVRLGDRSSYEQYF.

The rearrangement links TRBV7-8 to TRBJ2-3, with D unclear. The germline gives CDR1 SGHVS, CDR2 FQNEAQ. Trimming shortened V by 3 bases and J by 0 bases, and 10 bases separated the two germline ends. The CDR3 spans 15 residues. CDR3 nucleotides: TGTGCCAGCAGCTTCCGACACGCCAGCACAGATACGCAGTATTTT. This codes for CASSFRHASTDTQYF. Variable domain in full (rest from reference TRBV7-8 and TRBJ2-3): GAGVSQSPRYKVAKRGQDVALRCDPISGHVSLFWYQQALGQGPEFLTYFQNEAQLDKSGLPSDRFFAERPEGSVSTLKIQRTQQEDSAVYLCASSFRHASTDTQYFGPGTRLTVL.

The CDR3 here is CASSVDRDFYF. The CDR3 nucleotides read TGTGCCAGCAGCGTCGACAGGGACTTTTATTTT. The chain employs TRBV11-1 and TRBJ2-3; possible D gene TRBD1, 7 bases. The V gene lost 5 bases and the J gene lost 15 bases, with 15 bases spanning the gap. CDR1 and CDR2 from the germline V gene are SGHAT and FQDESV (reference sequence). The CDR3 covers 11 residues. The full variable domain, completed using reference TRBV11-1 and TRBJ2-3, is EAEVAQSPRYKITEKSQAVAFWCDPISGHATLYWYRQILGQGPELLVQFQDESVVDDSQLPKDRFSAERLKGVDSTLKIQPAELGDSAMYLCASSVDRDFYFGPGTRLTVL.

A few counts support this clone. The chain is built from TRBV16 and TRBJ2-1, with D possibly matching TRBD2 (5 bases). Looked up from germline, CDR1 is KGHSY and CDR2 is FQNENV. The CDR3 length is 14 residues. V was shortened by 4 bases and J by 11 bases, with 18 bases between the two germline ends. DNA of the CDR3: TGTGCCAGCAGCCCCCTCGGGATTGGAGATAAGCAGTTCTTC. Amino acid sequence: CASSPLGIGDKQFF.

V is TRBV7-2 and J is TRBJ2-5, with TRBD1 as a possible D gene (7 bases). CDR1 is SGHTA and CDR2 is FQGNSA in the germline V gene. V gave up 2 bases and J gave up 7 bases, with 23 bases separating them. The CDR3 has 17 amino acids. The CDR3 DNA is TGTGCCAGCAGCTTAATTCTGGCAGGGGGGTTGGGGAGGACCCAGTACTTC. As protein: CASSLILAGGLGRTQYF.

This clone has a single count. The chain combines TRBV12-5 with TRBJ1-6, with TRBD1 matching over 7 bases. This CDR3 comprises 15 residues. In germline, CDR1 is LGHNT, CDR2 FRNRAP. J was trimmed by 7 bases and V by 5 bases; bases with no gene match: 8. Here the CDR3 DNA reads TGTGCTAGTGGTCCAGGGGACAGTCGGAATTCACCCCTCCACTTT. Its protein is CASGPGDSRNSPLHF.

This clone was counted between two and nine times. The J gene is TRBJ1-1, the V gene TRBV18; 9 positions agree with TRBD1. The V gene end was trimmed by 4 bases and the J gene end by 1 base; junction bases not matched to a gene: 1. The CDR3 has 14 residues. Germline-derived CDR1 and CDR2 are KGHSH and LQKENI. CDR3 residues: CASSRGQGNTEAFF. The CDR3 DNA follows: TGTGCCAGCTCACGGGGACAGGGGAACACTGAAGCTTTCTTT.

This chain connects TRBV5-8 to TRBJ2-7; 9 nucleotides agree with TRBD1. Germline V gene data show CDR1 as SGHTS and CDR2 as YDEGEE. The CDR3 extends over 15 amino acids. With V trimmed by 6 bases and J by 3 bases, 10 bases remained unmatched. In nucleotides, the CDR3 is TGTGCCAGCAACCGCGCCGGGACAGGGAGCTACGAGCAGTACTTC. It codes for CASNRAGTGSYEQYF.

This clone was seen once. This chain connects TRBV7-8 to TRBJ1-6; D remains unclear. CDR1 and CDR2 from the germline V gene are SGHVS and FQNEAQ. This CDR3 has 12 residues. The V end lost 1 base, the J end lost 7 bases, and 2 bases lay between the germline ends. This CDR3 reads CASSLVNSPLHF. The CDR3 nucleotides are TGTGCCAGCAGCTTAGTAAATTCACCCCTCCACTTT.

The chain has TRBV19 and TRBJ1-2, with 8 bases aligning to TRBD1. After removal of 11 bases from V and 2 bases from J, the junction contained 10 bases not matched to a gene. This CDR3 is 14 amino acids long. Germline assignment: CDR1 LNHDA and CDR2 SQIVND (reference sequence). The CDR3 DNA is TGTGCCGCCAAGCCCCGGACAGGGAACTATGGCTACACCTTC. Translating gives CAAKPRTGNYGYTF.

This rearrangement joins TRBV7-9 to TRBJ1-2, with 8 bases fitting TRBD1. With V trimmed by 5 bases and J by 7 bases, 6 bases remained unmatched. Germline CDR1 reads SEHNR; CDR2 reads FQNEAQ (reference sequence). CDR3 length: 13 residues. The DNA for the CDR3 is TGTGCCAGCAGCCTCGGACAGGGATTTGGCTACACCTTC. Its protein product is CASSLGQGFGYTF.